The next 29 T cell receptor beta chains were all read from a single sample in a study of cytomegalovirus exposure and HLA in healthy donors. Primers included in the PCR were 60 Vbeta and 13 Jbeta primers. Data came from immunoSEQ multiplex PCR; TCRdb stores just in-frame clones and leaves some out. Here the sample spans around 75,000 clones, around 76% being singletons. The sequenced sample was PBMCs. The receptors come from a man aged 18 to 30 in good health and CMV-seronegative.

This chain connects TRBV5-1 to TRBJ2-7, with 9 bases matching TRBD1. Germline V gives CDR1 SGHRS, CDR2 YFSETQ. V trimming: 2 bases; J trimming: 7 bases; junction bases outside the gene matches: 10. This CDR3 is 15 amino acids long. The CDR3 DNA sequence: TGCGCCAGCAGCTTAGACCGGGACAGGGTGTTGGAGCAGTACTTC. Residues: CASSLDRDRVLEQYF.

The chain recombines TRBV5-1 with TRBJ2-3; TRBD2 matches 7 bases. CDR3 size: 15 residues. V was pared by 5 bases and J by 0 bases, with 6 bases of the junction left unmatched. CDR1 is SGHRS, CDR2 YFSETQ, per germline. CDR3 nucleotides: TGCGCCAGCAGACCTAGCGGATCTAGCACAGATACGCAGTATTTT. It specifies CASRPSGSSTDTQYF. The whole variable domain, remainder taken from reference TRBV5-1 and TRBJ2-3, is KAGVTQTPRYLIKTRGQQVTLSCSPISGHRSVSWYQQTPGQGLQFLFEYFSETQRNKGNFPGRFSGRQFSNSRSEMNVSTLELGDSALYLCASRPSGSSTDTQYFGPGTRLTVL.

This chain joins TRBV19 and TRBJ1-2, with unresolved D. V lost 10 bases and J lost 8, with 14 bases in between. Germline V gene data show CDR1 as LNHDA and CDR2 as SQIVND (reference sequence). The CDR3 runs 11 residues. This CDR3 reads CATSRGGGYTF. CDR3 DNA: TGTGCCACCTCCCGGGGAGGAGGCTACACCTTC.

The chain recombines TRBV7-9 with TRBJ1-2, with 8 bases that match TRBD1. Trimming took 6 bases from V and 1 from J; bases not matched to a gene: 4. Per the germline V gene, CDR1 is SEHNR and CDR2 is FQNEAQ (reference sequence). This CDR3 region has 14 residues. In DNA, the CDR3 is TGTGCCAGCAGTTACGACAGGGGTAACTATGGCTACACCTTC. Amino acids: CASSYDRGNYGYTF. The full variable domain, with the rest looked up from reference TRBV7-9 and TRBJ1-2, is DTGVSQNPRHKITKRGQNVTFRCDPISEHNRLYWYRQTLGQGPEFLTYFQNEAQLEKSRLLSDRFSAERPKGSFSTLEIQRTEQGDSAMYLCASSYDRGNYGYTFGSGTRLTVV.

This clone was observed once. CDR3 DNA sequence: TGTGCCAGCTCACCGGGACTAGCGTCCACAGATACGCAGTATTTT. It is translated as CASSPGLASTDTQYF. The chain recombines TRBV18 with TRBJ2-3; 10 bases map to TRBD2. Germline V CDR1 and CDR2: KGHSH, LQKENI. CDR3 size: 15 residues. V shed 3 bases, J shed 2 bases, and the junction held 2 bases outside the gene matches.

This sequence joins TRBV2 and TRBJ2-7, with 10 bases aligning to TRBD1. CDR3 size: 15 residues. V gave up 5 bases and J gave up 5 bases; unmatched junction bases: 9. Germline V gene sequence: CDR1 SNHLY, CDR2 FYNNEI. The CDR3 nucleotides read TGTGCCAGCAGTAGTACCGGGACAGGGGTCCACGAGCAGTACTTC. Protein sequence: CASSSTGTGVHEQYF.

DNA for the CDR3: TGTGCCAGCAGTAAAAGCGGGGGGACCTACAATGAGCAGTTCTTC. It is translated as CASSKSGGTYNEQFF. The chain uses TRBV28 and TRBJ2-1; 9 nucleotides align to TRBD2. The CDR3 is 15 residues long. CDR1 and CDR2 from the germline V gene are MDHEN and SYDVKM. With 5 bases clipped from V and 2 bases from J, the junction kept 4 bases outside the gene matches.

The chain couples TRBV6-1 to TRBJ2-7; TRBD2 aligns across 7 bases. The CDR3 totals 13 residues. Trimming cost V 2 bases and J 6 bases; bases outside gene matches: 4. From germline, CDR1 is MNHNS and CDR2 SASEGT. Here the CDR3 DNA reads TGTGCCAGCAGTGAACCGCGCGGGGGCGAGCAGTACTTC. Its protein is CASSEPRGGEQYF.

This chain links TRBV19 with TRBJ2-1; tentatively, D is TRBD2 (6 bases). The CDR3 sequence is 15 residues long. The V gene's germline CDR1 is LNHDA and CDR2 SQIVND (reference sequence). Trimming cost V 7 bases and J 7 bases, with 20 bases left between them. CDR3 bases: TGTGCCAGTACCGGCGGTGGGACCCGGGGGAATGAGCAGTTCTTC. Protein sequence: CASTGGGTRGNEQFF. Full variable domain (missing parts from reference TRBV19 and TRBJ2-1): DGGITQSPKYLFRKEGQNVTLSCEQNLNHDAMYWYRQDPGQGLRLIYYSQIVNDFQKGDIAEGYSVSREKKESFPLTVTSAQKNPTAFYLCASTGGGTRGNEQFFGPGTRLTVL.

The gene calls are TRBV7-2 and TRBJ2-2; 11 nucleotides agree with TRBD1. The germline gives CDR1 SGHTA, CDR2 FQGNSA. The CDR3 is made up of 14 amino acids. With 5 bases clipped from V and 6 bases from J, the junction kept 2 bases outside the gene matches. The CDR3 loop reads CASSMDRGPGELFF. CDR3 coding DNA: TGTGCCAGCAGCATGGACAGGGGGCCCGGGGAGCTGTTTTTT.

The genes are TRBV27 and TRBJ1-5; 10 nucleotides match TRBD1. Germline CDR1 is MNHEY and CDR2 is SMNVEV (reference sequence). The junction had 8 bases not matched to a gene; V was cut back by 6 bases and J by 3 bases. This CDR3 has 16 residues. CDR3 region: CASRGTGAAYNQPQHF. DNA for the CDR3: TGTGCCAGCAGGGGGACAGGGGCCGCTTACAATCAGCCCCAGCATTTT.

This clone appeared a single time. This sequence joins TRBV7-2 and TRBJ2-7, with 11 positions matching TRBD2. CDR1 and CDR2 from the germline V gene are SGHTA and FQGNSA. CDR3 length equals 16 residues. J gave up 2 bases and V 1 base, and 4 bases lay outside the gene matches. The CDR3 protein is CASSLVPSGGTYEQYF. The CDR3 DNA reads TGTGCCAGCAGCTTAGTTCCTAGCGGGGGGACCTACGAGCAGTACTTC.

The rearrangement links TRBV28 to TRBJ1-6; D ambiguous. This CDR3 comprises 18 residues. V was shortened by 1 base and J by 0 bases, with 13 bases between the two germline ends. Germline CDR1 and CDR2: MDHEN and SYDVKM. The CDR3 here is CASSLSGEPSSYNSPLHF. The CDR3 DNA reads as TGTGCCAGCAGTTTATCCGGGGAACCAAGCTCCTATAATTCACCCCTCCACTTT.

The V call is TRBV2, the J call TRBJ2-3; tentatively, D is TRBD2 (5 bases). Trimming removed 6 bases at V and 2 bases at J, with 6 bases between. The CDR3 is 12 residues long. Germline V gene lookup returns CDR1 SNHLY and CDR2 FYNNEI. The CDR3 protein is CASRRVTDTQYF. The CDR3 DNA follows: TGTGCCAGCAGGAGGGTCACAGATACGCAGTATTTT.

The V and J genes are TRBV5-1 and TRBJ1-1; 8 nucleotides align to TRBD1. Germline loops: CDR1 SGHRS, CDR2 YFSETQ. There are 18 residues in the CDR3. Trimming at V came to 4 bases and at J to 1 base, leaving 15 bases not matched to a gene. The CDR3 nucleotides read TGCGCCAGCAGCCCCCTCGGACAGGGTCGAGGGAAGAACACTGAAGCTTTCTTT. This translates into CASSPLGQGRGKNTEAFF.

The sample holds a few counts of this clone. The V call is TRBV7-2, the J call TRBJ2-5, with D perhaps matching TRBD2 (5 bases). Germline V gene sequence: CDR1 SGHTA, CDR2 FQGNSA. Between the trimmed V and J ends, which lost 5 bases and 1 base, there was a span of 11 bases. This CDR3 region has 14 residues. CDR3 in amino acids: CASSSTRFQETQYF. The CDR3 region has the DNA TGTGCCAGCAGCAGCACTAGGTTCCAAGAGACCCAGTACTTC.

The CDR3 region is CASSQDALAGGPDTQYF. In nucleotides, the CDR3 is TGCGCCAGCAGCCAAGATGCGCTAGCGGGGGGTCCAGATACGCAGTATTTT. The chain links TRBV4-3 to TRBJ2-3; TRBD2 aligns across 11 bases. Trimming cost V 0 bases and J 4 bases; bases outside gene matches: 6. Germline CDR1 is LGHNA and CDR2 is YSLEER. The CDR3 has 17 amino acids.

Here the CDR3 reads CASRVPGFNYGYTF. The CDR3 DNA reads as TGTGCCAGCAGGGTCCCAGGGTTTAACTATGGCTACACCTTC. The rearrangement joins TRBV28 to TRBJ1-2; possible D gene TRBD1, 5 bases. The CDR3 is 14 amino acids. CDR1 is MDHEN, CDR2 SYDVKM, per germline. Trimming shortened V by 6 bases and J by 1 base, and 12 bases separated the two germline ends.

The chain links TRBV29-1 to TRBJ2-7; TRBD2 agrees at 11 bases. The CDR3 runs 14 residues. Germline V gene data show CDR1 as SQVTM and CDR2 as ANQGSEA. Losses at the gene ends were 7 bases for V and 4 bases for J; bases not matched to a gene: 9. In DNA, the CDR3 is TGCAGCGCTATATTCCCTAGCGGGGGGTACGAGCAGTACGTC. Translated: CSAIFPSGGYEQYV.

This chain uses TRBV5-6 with TRBJ1-4; TRBD1 aligns across 7 bases. The CDR3 runs 16 residues. V gave up 2 bases and J gave up 2 bases; unmatched junction bases: 6. Germline loops: CDR1 SGHDT, CDR2 YYEEEE. The CDR3 DNA reads as TGTGCCAGCAGCTTTGGAGGGGGCGTGACTAATGAAAAACTGTTTTTT. Amino acid sequence: CASSFGGGVTNEKLFF.

This clone was observed a few times. The chain combines TRBV28 with TRBJ1-6, with D maybe TRBD1 (6 bases). V lost 3 bases, J lost 10 bases, and 10 bases lay in between. Germline lookup yields CDR1 MDHEN and CDR2 SYDVKM. CDR3 length: 13 amino acids. The chain's CDR3 is CASSFRGESPLHF. The CDR3 coding sequence is TGTGCCAGCAGTTTCAGGGGCGAATCACCCCTCCACTTT.

The chain uses TRBV5-6 and TRBJ2-7; TRBD2 aligns across 8 bases. From germline, CDR1 is SGHDT and CDR2 YYEEEE. V was pared by 3 bases and J by 7 bases, with 9 bases of the junction left unmatched. The CDR3 covers 14 residues. The DNA for the CDR3 is TGTGCCAGCAGCTCTCTAGCACCGGGGGGGGAGCAGTACTTC. Encoded protein: CASSSLAPGGEQYF.

The chain carries TRBV7-2 and TRBJ1-5, with a weak D call TRBD1 (6 bases). V lost 2 bases and J 5 bases, leaving 10 bases between the germline ends. The CDR3 extends over 14 amino acids. Germline CDR1 reads SGHTA; CDR2 reads FQGNSA. CDR3 region: CASSLRGKDQPQHF. The CDR3 nucleotides are TGTGCCAGCAGCTTAAGGGGGAAGGATCAGCCCCAGCATTTT.

The CDR3: CASSETSGATDTQYF. In DNA, the CDR3 is TGTGCCAGCAGTGAAACTAGCGGGGCCACAGATACGCAGTATTTT. This chain connects TRBV6-1 to TRBJ2-3, with 10 bases matching TRBD2. Germline values: CDR1 MNHNS, CDR2 SASEGT. The trim removed 2 bases at V and 2 bases at J, leaving 1 base unmatched. This CDR3 has 15 amino acids.

This clone was picked up one time. CDR3 residues: CASSLRLAGGGDTQYF. The DNA of the CDR3 is TGTGCCAGCAGCTTAAGGCTAGCGGGGGGGGGAGATACGCAGTATTTT. This chain uses TRBV7-3 with TRBJ2-3; the match to TRBD2 covers 12 bases. Germline V gene sequence: CDR1 SGHTA, CDR2 FQGTGA. After removal of 1 base from V and 5 bases from J, the junction contained 4 bases not matched to a gene. The CDR3 runs 16 residues.

The CDR3 spells CASSDSAGPTDTQYF. CDR3 in DNA: TGTGCCAGCAGTGACTCGGCGGGGCCCACAGATACGCAGTATTTT. The rearrangement links TRBV6-4 to TRBJ2-3, with D tentatively TRBD2 (6 bases). Trimming pared 0 bases from V and 2 bases from J, leaving 9 bases between. The CDR3 has 15 residues. Per the germline V gene, CDR1 is MRHNA and CDR2 is SNTAGT.

J is TRBJ1-1 and V is TRBV27, with 7 nucleotides matching TRBD1. This CDR3 contains 15 residues. CDR1 is MNHEY and CDR2 is SMNVEV in the germline V gene (reference sequence). V gave up 6 bases and J gave up 1 base; unmatched junction bases: 8. CDR3 sequence reads: CASRIRQGGNTEAFF. CDR3 coding DNA: TGTGCCAGCAGGATTCGACAGGGAGGGAACACTGAAGCTTTCTTT.

The chain uses TRBV7-9 and TRBJ2-1; weak D call: TRBD1 (6 bases). Germline CDR1 reads SEHNR; CDR2 reads FQNEAQ (reference sequence). V dropped 3 bases and J dropped 6 bases, with 12 bases sitting between them. This CDR3 has 14 amino acids. The CDR3 here is CASSLRTEGNEQFF. The CDR3 DNA reads TGTGCCAGCAGCTTGAGGACAGAGGGCAATGAGCAGTTCTTC.

This clone was observed a handful of times. The chain couples TRBV19 to TRBJ1-1; the D is unclear. V was cut by 1 base and J by 1 base, with 7 bases left in between. The CDR3 loop spans 14 amino acids. CDR1 and CDR2 from the germline V gene are LNHDA and SQIVND (reference sequence). CDR3 nucleotides: TGTGCCAGTAGTATAGGACATCCGAACACTGAAGCTTTCTTT. Protein product: CASSIGHPNTEAFF.